This T cell receptor beta chain was identified in a study of human T cells and chemical hapten exposure. Study-level points and caveats: Significantly more large CDR3 similarity clusters were formed by expanded TCRs than by controls. Alopecia affecting every donor means their immune response may not match healthy people's.

Time point: pre-sensitization, week 0. Treatment specified: therapeutic diphenylcyclopropenone sensitization with weekly scalp DPC. The germline V gene encodes CDR1 LGHNA and CDR2 YSLEER. CDR3 length equals 13 residues. V shed 4 bases, J shed 4 bases, and the junction held 3 bases outside the gene matches. This clonotype was observed many times. As yet, its antigen is unknown. TCRdb reanalysed the RACE reads using MiXCR and keeps one entry per CDR3 protein. The sample carries around 380,000 distinct CDR3 sequences, 4.5% to 5.5% recorded once. This clonotype was sampled from a woman aged 18-29 years with alopecia areata. Some clones in this sample may be carry-over from other donors' samples. This rearrangement joins TRBV4-3 to TRBJ1-2, with 7 bases matching TRBD1. The source material was whole blood, sampled in connection with sensitization to the hapten diphenylcyclopropenone (DPC). The DNA for the CDR3 is TGCGCCAGCAGCCCTAGGGGGCCCTATGGCTACACCTTC. This gives the protein CASSPRGPYGYTF.